These 13 T cell receptor beta chains came from one sample sequenced in a study of beta chain features in type 1 diabetes. Reverse transcribing all isolated RNA meant expressed TCRB transcripts were sequenced. The assay was immunoSEQ multiplex PCR, and TCRdb's table has in-frame clones only and misses some. The sample yields about 330,000 clones, 8% to 13% seen once. The sequenced sample consisted of naive CD4+ T cells from blood. Every receptor here comes from a woman in her thirties in good health.

This rearrangement joins TRBV7-6 to TRBJ2-7; TRBD2 agrees at 11 bases. The CDR3 covers 15 residues. Unmatched junction bases numbered 8, after V lost 4 bases and J lost 6 bases. Germline lookup yields CDR1 SGHVS and CDR2 FNYEAQ. In DNA form, the CDR3 reads TGTGCCAGCAGCTCAGTAGCGGGAGGGATAGGCGAGCAGTACTTC. Translated, it gives CASSSVAGGIGEQYF. The full variable domain, rest sourced from reference TRBV7-6 and TRBJ2-7, is GAGVSQSPRYKVTKRGQDVALRCDPISGHVSLYWYRQALGQGPEFLTYFNYEAQQDKSGLPNDRFSAERPEGSISTLTIQRTEQRDSAMYRCASSSVAGGIGEQYFGPGTRLTVT.

There are a few counts of this clone. This rearrangement joins TRBV15 to TRBJ1-5; 9 nucleotides align to TRBD1. This CDR3 comprises 16 residues. Unmatched junction bases numbered 7, after V lost 0 bases and J lost 7 bases. CDR1 LNHNV and CDR2 YYDKDF come from the germline V gene (reference sequence). This CDR3 is CATSRDKGQGSQPQHF. The CDR3 region has the DNA TGTGCCACCAGCAGAGATAAGGGACAGGGTAGCCAGCCCCAGCATTTT.

The chain combines TRBV5-6 with TRBJ2-7, with D tentatively TRBD2 (5 bases). Trimming shortened V by 4 bases and J by 3 bases, and 14 bases separated the two germline ends. CDR1 and CDR2 (germline): SGHDT, YYEEEE. There are 14 residues in the CDR3. In DNA form, the CDR3 reads TGTGCCAGCAGCGCCGGGATCTTGGACTACGAGCAGTACTTC. This gives the protein CASSAGILDYEQYF.

The chain couples TRBV15 to TRBJ1-4; D gene ambiguous. CDR1 LNHNV and CDR2 YYDKDF come from the germline V gene (reference sequence). The CDR3 loop spans 15 amino acids. The ends were cut back, 0 bases at V and 7 bases at J, with 12 bases in the middle. The CDR3 loop reads CATSRETTGFEKLFF. Here the CDR3 DNA reads TGTGCCACCAGCAGAGAAACAACGGGGTTTGAAAAACTGTTTTTT.

CDR3 sequence: CASSFPPNTDTQYF. CDR3 sequence (DNA): TGTGCCAGCAGTTTTCCCCCCAACACAGATACGCAGTATTTT. The chain joins TRBV28 to TRBJ2-3; D gene ambiguous. Germline V gene sequence: CDR1 MDHEN, CDR2 SYDVKM. V lost 3 bases to trimming and J lost 2 bases, with 9 bases between them. The CDR3 loop spans 14 amino acids.

This chain connects TRBV5-6 to TRBJ2-1, with TRBD1 as a possible D gene (5 bases). In germline, CDR1 is SGHDT, CDR2 YYEEEE. V lost 4 bases and J lost 4, with 18 bases in between. This CDR3 spans 16 amino acids. CDR3 nucleotides: TGTGCCAGCAGCCCCCTGGGGCGGAGCCCTTACAATGAGCAGTTCTTC. Translated, it gives CASSPLGRSPYNEQFF.

The chain joins TRBV28 to TRBJ2-1, with 7 nucleotides matching TRBD1. The V gene's germline CDR1 is MDHEN and CDR2 SYDVKM. This CDR3 is 15 amino acids long. V lost 3 bases, J lost 8 bases, and 10 bases stayed unmatched. In nucleotides, the CDR3 is TGTGCCAGCAGTTTTGGAGACAGGGTAGGGGATGAGCAGTTCTTC. Protein sequence: CASSFGDRVGDEQFF.

This clone was recorded once. V and J are TRBV28 and TRBJ2-1; TRBD2 matches at 10 bases. Per germline, CDR1 MDHEN and CDR2 SYDVKM. This CDR3 is built from 18 residues. After removal of 1 base from V and 5 bases from J, the junction contained 11 bases not matched to a gene. This CDR3 is CASSLSSASGSRDNEQFF. CDR3 nucleotide sequence: TGTGCCAGCAGTTTATCTTCGGCTAGCGGGAGTAGGGACAATGAGCAGTTCTTC. Together with reference TRBV28 and TRBJ2-1, the CDR3 gives the full variable domain: DVKVTQSSRYLVKRTGEKVFLECVQDMDHENMFWYRQDPGLGLRLIYFSYDVKMKEKGDIPEGYSVSREKKERFSLILESASTNQTSMYLCASSLSSASGSRDNEQFFGPGTRLTVL.

The sample holds a few counts of this clone. The chain combines TRBV28 with TRBJ1-3; 8 bases align to TRBD1. Germline loops: CDR1 MDHEN, CDR2 SYDVKM. With V trimmed by 2 bases and J by 4 bases, 7 bases remained unmatched. The CDR3 covers 16 residues. CDR3 DNA sequence: TGTGCCAGCAGTTTAGGGGCAGGGGGCCCCGGAAACACCATATATTTT. The encoded protein is CASSLGAGGPGNTIYF.

A note on this clone: Its ends do not fully match the called genes, so a read error is possible. The V gene is TRBV7-2, the J gene TRBJ2-5; 14 nucleotides line up with TRBD2. Germline V lookup: CDR1 SGHTA, CDR2 FQGNSA. The CDR3 loop spans 15 amino acids. The CDR3 DNA reads TGTGCCAGCAGCTCGCCGGGACTAGCGGGAGAGGCCCAGTACTTC. The encoded protein is CASSSPGLAGEAQYF.

This clone turned up a few times. Other DNA sequences of this sample code for an identical CDR3. V and J are TRBV18 and TRBJ2-5, with TRBD2 identical over 12 bases. CDR1 is KGHSH and CDR2 is LQKENI in the germline V gene. CDR3 length: 15 amino acids. J gave up 4 bases and V 0 bases, and 0 bases lay outside the gene matches. The CDR3 loop is CASSPPGLAGETQYF. In DNA, the CDR3 is TGTGCCAGCTCACCACCGGGACTAGCGGGAGAGACCCAGTACTTC.

The chain couples TRBV23-1 to TRBJ2-7; TRBD1 aligns across 9 bases. TRBV23-1 is annotated as an ORF whose role is uncertain. This CDR3 comprises 16 residues. The trim removed 6 bases at V and 0 bases at J, leaving 9 bases unmatched. CDR3 nucleotide sequence: TGCGCCAGCAGCCAAGGGCCGGGACAGGGCTCCTACGAGCAGTACTTC. This codes for CASSQGPGQGSYEQYF.

The CDR3 sequence: CASSEGVGTDTQYF. The CDR3 DNA reads TGTGCCAGCAGTGAAGGAGTTGGCACAGATACGCAGTATTTT. V and J are TRBV6-4 and TRBJ2-3; D uncertain. The CDR3 runs to 14 residues. Per germline, CDR1 MRHNA and CDR2 SNTAGT. With 3 bases removed from V and 1 base from J, the gap between germline ends came to 8 bases.